This TCR beta chain originates from a study of PD-L1 blockade in urothelial cancer. On the study more broadly: Bladder-origin urothelial cancer in males described about 90% of the 29 patients. Analysis of blood occurred 3 weeks (second dose) and 6 weeks after treatment start.

The CDR3 has 15 residues. The ends lost 4 bases at V and 3 bases at J; junction bases unmatched: 7. Germline assignment: CDR1 SGHDT and CDR2 YYEEEE. TCRdb keeps only in-frame clones here, not all; method: immunoSEQ multiplex PCR. Of 100,000 to 150,000 clones in the sample, more than 75% were seen once. Points on this clone: Its antigen is still unknown.

The time point: peripheral blood 6 weeks after treatment start. Study outcomes and limitations: Tumor-associated TCR clones expanded more in blood at 3 weeks in patients with durable benefit.

The chain is built from TRBV5-6 and TRBJ2-7; 10 bases agree with TRBD1. Sequencing was performed on PBMCs, taken around atezolizumab (anti-PD-L1) treatment. This sequence originates from a man in his forties or fifties with urothelial cancer. The CDR3 spells CASSLRDRGLYEQYF. The DNA of the CDR3 is TGTGCCAGCAGCCTCCGGGACAGGGGACTCTACGAGCAGTACTTC.